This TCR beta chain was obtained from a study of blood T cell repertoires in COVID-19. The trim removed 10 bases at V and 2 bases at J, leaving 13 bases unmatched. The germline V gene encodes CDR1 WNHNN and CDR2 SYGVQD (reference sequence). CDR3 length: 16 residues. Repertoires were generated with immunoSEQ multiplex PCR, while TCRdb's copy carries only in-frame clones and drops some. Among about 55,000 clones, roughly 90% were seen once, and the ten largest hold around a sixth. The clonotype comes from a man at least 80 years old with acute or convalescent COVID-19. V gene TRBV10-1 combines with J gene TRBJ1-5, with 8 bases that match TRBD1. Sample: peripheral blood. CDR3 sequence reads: CANLGQGRWGNQPQHF. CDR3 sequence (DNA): TGCGCCAATCTAGGACAGGGACGGTGGGGCAATCAGCCCCAGCATTTT.